This T cell receptor (beta chain) emerged from a study of blood T cell repertoires in COVID-19. Researchers sorted participants into cohorts using their self-reported clinical history. Authors' processing steps: Reference gene primer amplification gave nucleated cell count estimates. Profiling relied on immunoSEQ multiplex PCR, and the TCRdb table lists in-frame clones only, not all of them. The DNA gave D and trimming, while V, J and clone size come from that table. The profile covers roughly 250,000 clones, with approximately 89% appearing a single time and approximately 3.4% taken by the ten largest. The specimen was PBMCs or T cells enriched from blood (not recorded which). This TCR was sampled from a woman between 35 and 50 years old who had been exposed to COVID-19.

CDR3 in amino acids: CASSLSGGDEAFF. Written as DNA, the CDR3 is TGTGCCAGCAGTTTATCGGGCGGGGATGAAGCTTTCTTT. The chain is built from TRBV28 and TRBJ1-1; no clear D. The V and J ends lost 1 base and 7 bases respectively, with 10 bases between them. Germline CDR1 is MDHEN and CDR2 is SYDVKM. The CDR3 runs 13 residues.